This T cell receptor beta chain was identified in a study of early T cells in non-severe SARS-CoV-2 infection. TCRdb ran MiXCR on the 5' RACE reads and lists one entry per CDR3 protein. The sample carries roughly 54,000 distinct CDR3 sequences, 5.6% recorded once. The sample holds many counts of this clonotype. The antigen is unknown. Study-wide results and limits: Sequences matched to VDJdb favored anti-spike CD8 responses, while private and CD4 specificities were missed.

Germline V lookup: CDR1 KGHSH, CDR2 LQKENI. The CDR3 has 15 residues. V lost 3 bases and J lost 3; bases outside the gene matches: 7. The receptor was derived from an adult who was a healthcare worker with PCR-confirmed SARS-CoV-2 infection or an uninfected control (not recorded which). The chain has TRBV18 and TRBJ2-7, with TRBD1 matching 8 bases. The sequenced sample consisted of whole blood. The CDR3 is CASSPTGGSLYEQYF. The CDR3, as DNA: TGTGCCAGCTCACCCACAGGGGGGTCACTCTACGAGCAGTACTTC.